These T cell receptor beta chains were read from a single sample in a study of control samples from healthy donors and cancer patients. Produced via immunoSEQ multiplex PCR; TCRdb's table is partial and in-frame only. The sample yields around 130,000 clones, more than 80% seen once. The sample taken for sequencing was blood. All receptors derive from a man aged 50 to 60 in good health. Both conserved end residues are part of each CDR3. D genes are given only for firm matches. The size field is filled for only some rows; it gives once, few, many or a size class.

TRBJ2-5	TRBV9	-	-	TGTGCCAGCAGCGTAGCTACGGGGACGGATTCTCAAGAGACCCAGTACTTC	CASSVATGTDSQETQYF
TRBJ1-6	TRBV2	TRBD1	-	TGTGCCAGCAAGAAGACAGGGGGCTTTTCACCCCTCCACTTT	CASKKTGGFSPLHF
TRBJ2-7	TRBV5-1	TRBD1	few	TGCGCCAGCAGCCCGGGAGCCGGGACAGGGGCCTACGAGCAGTACTTC	CASSPGAGTGAYEQYF
TRBJ2-6	TRBV5-4	-	-	TGTGCCAGCAATGGATACTCTGGGGCCAACGTCCTGACTTTC	CASNGYSGANVLTF
TRBJ1-2	TRBV6-4	-	-	TGTGCCAGCAGTGACTCGAAGAGGGGGGGACAATCTAACTATGGCTACACCTTC	CASSDSKRGGQSNYGYTF
TRBJ1-2	TRBV15	-	-	TGTGCCACCAGCAGCAGCGCCGAGCCCTATGGCTACACCTTC	CATSSSAEPYGYTF
TRBJ1-3	TRBV9	-	-	TGTGCCAGCAGCGTAGGAGCCAGGGGATTAGGAAACACCATATATTTT	CASSVGARGLGNTIYF
TRBJ1-2	TRBV29-1	TRBD1	once	TGCAGCGTTTTTTCGACTGGACAGGGAGTAAACTATGGCTACACCTTC	CSVFSTGQGVNYGYTF
TRBJ1-1	TRBV29-1	-	-	TGCAGCGTTGAGGCCGGGGAGGGGAGGGGTGAAGCTTTCTTT	CSVEAGEGRGEAFF
TRBJ1-3	TRBV19	-	-	TGTGCCAGTGGACAGCACTCTGGAAACACCATATATTTT	CASGQHSGNTIYF
TRBJ1-5	TRBV7-9	-	-	TGTGCCAGCAGCTTAGAGGGTATTAGCAATCAGCCCCAGCATTTT	CASSLEGISNQPQHF
TRBJ2-2	TRBV19	TRBD1	-	TGTGCCAGTAGCGGACAGGGGACCGGGGAGCTGTTTTTT	CASSGQGTGELFF
TRBJ2-2	TRBV7-2	TRBD2	-	TGTGCCAGCAGTCCCTTAGCGGGGGCAAACACCGGGGAGCTGTTTTTT	CASSPLAGANTGELFF
TRBJ2-1	TRBV10-3	-	-	TGTGCCATCAGTGTAGGCCAGATCAATGAGCAGTTCTTC	CAISVGQINEQFF
TRBJ2-7	TRBV29-1	-	-	TGCAGCGTTGAGAGGTTCCAGGGTGGGGCCTACGAGCAGTACTTC	CSVERFQGGAYEQYF
TRBJ1-2	TRBV19	-	-	TGTGCCAGTAGTATAACAACAGGGTTAAACTATGGCTACACCTTC	CASSITTGLNYGYTF
TRBJ2-2	TRBV27	-	once	TGTGCCAGCAGTTTAAGAGGGTCAGGCGGGGAGCTGTTTTTT	CASSLRGSGGELFF
TRBJ2-5	TRBV27	-	-	TGTGCCAGCAGTTACAGGGACCAAGAGACCCAGTACTTC	CASSYRDQETQYF
TRBJ2-4	TRBV6-1	TRBD2	few	TGTGCCAGCAGTGATGGCGGGGGAAAGAACATTCAGTACTTC	CASSDGGGKNIQYF
TRBJ2-1	TRBV6-5	-	-	TGTGCCAGCAGCACTAGCTCTGAGCAGTTCTTC	CASSTSSEQFF
TRBJ1-2	TRBV11-2	-	-	TGTGCCAGCAGCTTACCCTACAGGGTTGGGTATGGCTACACCTTC	CASSLPYRVGYGYTF
TRBJ1-5	TRBV27	-	-	TGTGCCAGCAGTTTAGGGACGGATAGCAATCAGCCCCAGCATTTT	CASSLGTDSNQPQHF
TRBJ2-3	TRBV27	TRBD1	-	TGTGCCAGCAGTTCGACCCAGGGGGTTGGCACAGATACGCAGTATTTT	CASSSTQGVGTDTQYF
TRBJ1-2	TRBV12-3/TRBV12-4	TRBD1	-	TGTGCCAGCAGTTTAGTGACAGGGGTTGGCTACACCTTC	CASSLVTGVGYTF
TRBJ2-1	TRBV2	-	-	TGTGCCAGCAGTGAACTAAATCCGTCCTACAATGAGCAGTTCTTC	CASSELNPSYNEQFF
TRBJ1-2	TRBV6-5	-	-	TGTGCCAGCAGTTCCGGGACACCCAACTATGGCTACACCTTC	CASSSGTPNYGYTF
TRBJ2-1	TRBV6-1	TRBD2	-	TGTGCCAGCAGTGAAGCAGGGTTCGCGGGGGGGCCAAATGAGCAGTTCTTC	CASSEAGFAGGPNEQFF
TRBJ1-1	TRBV19	TRBD1	once	TGTGCCACCCTGGACAGGGAGAACACTGAAGCTTTCTTT	CATLDRENTEAFF
TRBJ1-4	TRBV5-1	TRBD1	-	TGCGCCAGCAGCGGCTCCGGGACAGGGAGGGAAAAACTGTTTTTT	CASSGSGTGREKLFF
TRBJ2-5	TRBV9	-	-	TGTGCCAGCAGCGTAGGACTAGTGAGACAAGAGACCCAGTACTTC	CASSVGLVRQETQYF
TRBJ2-5	TRBV5-4	-	-	TGTGCCAGCAGCTCTCTACAAGAGTCGACAGAGACCCAGTACTTC	CASSSLQESTETQYF
TRBJ2-2	TRBV11-3	TRBD1	-	TGTGCCAGCAGCTTTGGCCAGGGGGTGGATTGGGGCACCGGGGAGCTGTTTTTT	CASSFGQGVDWGTGELFF
TRBJ2-7	TRBV7-8	-	-	TGTGCCAGCAGCTTAGGGCTGAAGGACGAGCAGTACTTC	CASSLGLKDEQYF
TRBJ2-5	TRBV5-1	-	-	TGCGCCAGCAGCCCAAGACAGGGAGGGGAGACCCAGTACTTC	CASSPRQGGETQYF
TRBJ1-2	TRBV6-6	TRBD1	-	TGTGCCAGCAGTTACACCGACAGGGAGGGTGGCTACACCTTC	CASSYTDREGGYTF
TRBJ1-4	TRBV7-8	-	-	TGTGCCAGCAGCTCGACCGTCAATAATGAAAAACTGTTTTTT	CASSSTVNNEKLFF
TRBJ1-5	TRBV6-5	TRBD1	-	TGTGCCAGCAGTTACACAGGGGGCGGTCAGCCCCAGCATTTT	CASSYTGGGQPQHF
TRBJ2-7	TRBV28	-	-	TGTGCCAGCAGTTCCGGGACGGTGAACTACGAGCAGTACTTC	CASSSGTVNYEQYF
TRBJ1-1	TRBV5-1	TRBD1	-	TGCGCCAGCAGCTTGAGGACAGGGGGGCAGAACACTGAAGCTTTCTTT	CASSLRTGGQNTEAFF
TRBJ1-2	TRBV30	TRBD1	-	TGTGCCTGGAGTTTCCGGGACAGGGGGAGCTTCTATGGCTACACCTTC	CAWSFRDRGSFYGYTF
TRBJ1-3	TRBV5-1	-	-	TGCGCCAGCAGCTCCGTGACGGTCAGCTCTGGAAACACCATATATTTT	CASSSVTVSSGNTIYF
TRBJ2-7	TRBV20-1	TRBD1	-	TGCAGTGCTAGTTCGACAGGGGGTGGGTACGAGCAGTACTTC	CSASSTGGGYEQYF